This TCR beta chain was observed in a study of blood T cell repertoires in COVID-19. Which cohort a participant joined came from the clinical history participants gave. In germline, CDR1 is WNHNN, CDR2 SYGVQD (reference sequence). This CDR3 contains 19 residues. Trimming took 0 bases from V and 3 from J, leaving 23 bases between them. The protocol was immunoSEQ multiplex PCR, while the TCRdb copy is restricted to in-frame clones and leaves out a portion. This sample has 330,000 or so clones, with over 75% found just once. This TCR came from a young man who had recovered from COVID-19. Sequenced material: PBMCs or T cells enriched from blood (not recorded which). The chain combines TRBV10-1 with TRBJ1-1; a weak D match, TRBD1 (6 bases). Written as DNA, the CDR3 is TGCGCCAGCAGTGAGTCGAGAGGAAACGCAGGGGCGCAGGACACTGAAGCTTTCTTT. This translates into CASSESRGNAGAQDTEAFF.